Shown below are 31 T cell receptor beta chains from a single sample sequenced in a study of identical twins. TCRdb analysed the 5' RACE reads with MiXCR anew, one entry per CDR3 protein. In the table there are 400,000 to 550,000 distinct CDR3 sequences, more than 13% of which are singletons. The same data also went into a second study, on yellow fever vaccine responses in identical twins.

The sample comprised CD4+ T cells sorted from blood. These receptors were taken from a woman between 18 and 29 years old in good health.

This clonotype was found a few times. The rearrangement uses TRBV5-1 and TRBJ2-7; D is possibly TRBD1 (5 bases). V was pared by 1 base and J by 4 bases, with 18 bases between. CDR1 SGHRS and CDR2 YFSETQ come from the germline V gene. This CDR3 is 16 amino acids long. This CDR3 reads CASSLSRQNPSYEQYF. The CDR3, as DNA: TGCGCCAGCAGCTTGAGCCGACAGAACCCATCATACGAGCAGTACTTC. Full variable domain (rest looked up from reference TRBV5-1 and TRBJ2-7): KAGVTQTPRYLIKTRGQQVTLSCSPISGHRSVSWYQQTPGQGLQFLFEYFSETQRNKGNFPGRFSGRQFSNSRSEMNVSTLELGDSALYLCASSLSRQNPSYEQYFGPGTRLTVT.

The V call is TRBV10-1, the J call TRBJ2-1, with 7 bases matching TRBD1. The CDR3 loop spans 16 amino acids. CDR1 WNHNN and CDR2 SYGVQD come from the germline V gene (reference sequence). V shed 1 base, J shed 4 bases, and the junction held 7 bases outside the gene matches. The CDR3 DNA reads TGCGCCAGCAGTGAGTACGGGACAGACAATTACAATGAGCAGTTCTTC. Translation: CASSEYGTDNYNEQFF.

A remark on this clonotype: This sequence may be a read error, since a much larger clone differs from it by one base. V gene TRBV15 combines with J gene TRBJ2-3; D is uncertain. The length of the CDR3 is 12 residues. Germline V gene lookup returns CDR1 LNHNV and CDR2 YYDKDF (reference sequence). Between the trimmed V and J ends, which lost 0 bases and 4 bases, there was a span of 2 bases. Here the CDR3 reads CATSREADTQYF. The CDR3 DNA is TGTGCCACCAGCAGAGAGGCAGATACGCAGTATTTT.

For the CDR3, the DNA is TGTGCCAGCAGTTACGTCGGCAGGGATAACGAGCAGTACTTC. This translates into CASSYVGRDNEQYF. The chain recombines TRBV12-3 or TRBV12-4 with TRBJ2-7; D perhaps matches TRBD1 (5 bases). The CDR3 spans 14 residues. V was clipped by 4 bases and J by 5 bases, with 15 bases between them.

The rearrangement joins TRBV3-1 to TRBJ2-6; unclear D gene. CDR1 is LGHDT and CDR2 is YNNKEL in the germline V gene (reference sequence). Trimming shortened V by 7 bases and J by 3 bases, and 4 bases separated the two germline ends. This CDR3 is 12 amino acids long. The CDR3 region is CASMGGANVLTF. CDR3 DNA sequence: TGTGCCAGCATGGGTGGGGCCAACGTCCTGACTTTC.

The rearrangement links TRBV6-5 to TRBJ2-3; a possible D gene is TRBD2 (5 bases). The CDR3 is 15 residues long. Germline lookup yields CDR1 MNHEY and CDR2 SVGAGI. Deletions cut 1 base from V and 4 bases from J, with 12 bases between. The CDR3 region is CASSYFGMSADTQYF. The CDR3, as DNA: TGTGCCAGCAGTTACTTCGGGATGTCCGCAGATACGCAGTATTTT.

This clonotype was seen only a few times. The chain employs TRBV6-2 or TRBV6-3 and TRBJ2-2; D is possibly TRBD1 (6 bases). The length of the CDR3 is 13 residues. Looked up from germline, CDR1 is MNHEY and CDR2 is SVGEGT. The V end was cut by 5 bases, the J end by 6 bases, with 10 bases between. The CDR3 sequence: CASSVNRAGELFF. CDR3 in DNA: TGTGCCAGCAGTGTGAACAGGGCCGGGGAGCTGTTTTTT.

This clonotype was seen a handful of times. The chain has TRBV10-3 and TRBJ1-5; D unresolved. The CDR3 extends over 18 amino acids. Trimming shortened V by 0 bases and J by 0 bases, and 15 bases separated the two germline ends. Germline V CDR1 and CDR2: ENHRY, SYGVKD. The CDR3 protein is CAISESMGSRYSNQPQHF. CDR3 nucleotide sequence: TGTGCCATCAGTGAGTCGATGGGCAGCCGATATAGCAATCAGCCCCAGCATTTT.

Comment on this clonotype: Mismatch with germline at one junction end may stem from a read error. This chain links TRBV18 with TRBJ2-1; maybe TRBD2 (6 bases). The germline CDR1 and CDR2 sequences are KGHSH and LQKENI. The CDR3 extends over 13 amino acids. The CDR3 coding sequence is TGTGCCAGCTCTCCACCGGGAGCCGCGGTTCAGTTCTTC. Protein: CASSPPGAAVQFF.

This clonotype was observed a few times. V is TRBV29-1 and J is TRBJ2-2, with D maybe TRBD2 (6 bases). This CDR3 is built from 13 residues. CDR1 is SQVTM and CDR2 is ANQGSEA in the germline V gene. The CDR3 here is CIARTGGTGELFF. DNA of the CDR3: TGCATCGCAAGGACCGGGGGTACCGGGGAGCTGTTTTTT.

The CDR3 loop is CSASRGNYGYTF. The CDR3 DNA follows: TGCAGTGCTAGCCGGGGTAACTATGGCTACACCTTC. This chain joins TRBV20-1 and TRBJ1-2; D gene ambiguous. V was cut by 3 bases and J by 1 base, with 6 bases left in between. Germline CDR1 reads DFQATT; CDR2 reads SNEGSKA (reference sequence). CDR3 length: 12 amino acids.

Remarks on this clonotype: A read error may produce the germline difference seen at one junction end. The V call is TRBV12-3 or TRBV12-4, the J call TRBJ2-1; 8 bases line up with TRBD2. The CDR3 extends over 12 amino acids. Written as DNA, the CDR3 is TGTGCCAGCAGGGAGAAGGGGCGGGGGGTAACATTC. This sequence encodes CASREKGRGVTF.

The chain is built from TRBV20-1 and TRBJ1-1; 9 bases line up with TRBD1. V lost 2 bases, J lost 0 bases, and 7 bases stayed unmatched. The CDR3 consists of 16 residues. Germline CDR1 DFQATT, CDR2 SNEGSKA (reference sequence). This CDR3 is CSARNPGTGMNTEAFF. In nucleotides, the CDR3 is TGCAGTGCTAGAAACCCCGGGACAGGGATGAACACTGAAGCTTTCTTT.

This clonotype has just a few counts. CDR3 sequence: CASSPASLQETQYF. The CDR3 DNA reads as TGTGCCAGCTCACCGGCCTCCTTACAAGAGACCCAGTACTTC. The J gene is TRBJ2-5, the V gene TRBV18; the D is unclear. The CDR3 has 14 residues. Per germline, CDR1 KGHSH and CDR2 LQKENI. V was trimmed by 3 bases and J by 2 bases, leaving 10 bases between them. The variable domain in full, completed from reference TRBV18 and TRBJ2-5, reads NAGVMQNPRHLVRRRGQEARLRCSPMKGHSHVYWYRQLPEEGLKFMVYLQKENIIDESGMPKERFSAEFPKEGPSILRIQQVVRGDSAAYFCASSPASLQETQYFGPGTRLLVL.

This clonotype occurred many times. The rearrangement uses TRBV29-1 and TRBJ2-6; no definite D call. The germline V gene encodes CDR1 SQVTM and CDR2 ANQGSEA. V lost 4 bases, J lost 0 bases, and 10 bases lay in between. The CDR3 is 15 residues long. The DNA of the CDR3 is TGCAGCGTTGTCCCGTCGAGCTCTGGGGCCAACGTCCTGACTTTC. It translates to CSVVPSSSGANVLTF.

The chain has TRBV5-1 and TRBJ2-5; TRBD1 aligns across 7 bases. Trimming took 6 bases from V and 2 from J; bases not matched to a gene: 7. Germline CDR1 and CDR2: SGHRS and YFSETQ. The CDR3 totals 14 residues. This chain's CDR3 is CASKDLQGQETQYF. The DNA for the CDR3 is TGCGCCAGCAAAGACTTACAGGGGCAAGAGACCCAGTACTTC.

J is TRBJ2-7 and V is TRBV15; TRBD1 might be the D (5 bases). CDR1 LNHNV and CDR2 YYDKDF come from the germline V gene (reference sequence). V was shortened by 1 base and J by 10 bases, with 14 bases between the two germline ends. The CDR3 loop spans 13 amino acids. The CDR3 sequence: CATSRVPQAAQYF. As DNA, the CDR3 is TGTGCCACCAGCAGAGTTCCACAGGCCGCCCAGTACTTC.

CDR3 amino acids: CASSLGTSGFNEQFF. In DNA, the CDR3 is TGTGCCAGCAGTTTAGGGACTAGCGGGTTCAATGAGCAGTTCTTC. The chain links TRBV12-3 or TRBV12-4 to TRBJ2-1; 11 bases map to TRBD2. The CDR3 sequence is 15 residues long. The trim removed 1 base at V and 6 bases at J, leaving 2 bases unmatched.

This sequence joins TRBV5-1 and TRBJ2-7, with 7 bases lining up with TRBD2. This CDR3 is built from 14 residues. V gave up 2 bases and J gave up 5 bases; unmatched junction bases: 7. Germline V CDR1 and CDR2: SGHRS, YFSETQ. CDR3 DNA sequence: TGCGCCAGCAGCTTAGGACTAGGGATCGACGAGCAGTACTTC. Translated: CASSLGLGIDEQYF.

This clonotype was counted at least ten times. The chain is built from TRBV14 and TRBJ2-3, with no clear D. Germline CDR1 reads SGHDN; CDR2 reads FVKESK. The CDR3 totals 13 residues. V was shortened by 3 bases and J by 8 bases, with 12 bases between the two germline ends. The CDR3 DNA reads TGTGCCAGCAGCCAGGCAACGCGAGGTACGCAGTATTTT. It is translated as CASSQATRGTQYF. Complete variable domain (other parts from reference TRBV14 and TRBJ2-3): EAGVTQFPSHSVIEKGQTVTLRCDPISGHDNLYWYRRVMGKEIKFLLHFVKESKQDESGMPNNRFLAERTGGTYSTLKVQPAELEDSGVYFCASSQATRGTQYFGPGTRLTVL.

This clonotype was detected only a few times. This sequence joins TRBV5-1 and TRBJ2-7; 9 bases agree with TRBD2. The germline gives CDR1 SGHRS, CDR2 YFSETQ. The CDR3 runs to 14 residues. Trimming took 5 bases from V and 5 from J; bases not matched to a gene: 8. The CDR3 reads CASSTGTSRDEQYF. The CDR3 DNA reads as TGCGCCAGCAGTACCGGGACTAGCAGGGACGAGCAGTACTTC.

This clonotype was counted a few times. The V call is TRBV2, the J call TRBJ1-5; D gene unclear. The germline gives CDR1 SNHLY, CDR2 FYNNEI. Trimming cost V 6 bases and J 0 bases, with 6 bases left between them. This CDR3 contains 13 residues. The CDR3 DNA reads TGTGCCAGCAGGGCGAATAGCAATCAGCCCCAGCATTTT. Translated, it gives CASRANSNQPQHF. Looking up the rest from reference TRBV2 and TRBJ1-5 gives the full variable domain: EPEVTQTPSHQVTQMGQEVILRCVPISNHLYFYWYRQILGQKVEFLVSFYNNEISEKSEIFDDQFSVERPDGSNFTLKIRSTKLEDSAMYFCASRANSNQPQHFGDGTRLSIL.

There are a few counts of this clonotype. The chain is built from TRBV7-2 and TRBJ2-2; 14 bases are a match to TRBD2. The V segment lost 2 bases and the J segment 4 bases; nucleotides outside the gene matches: 3. CDR1 SGHTA and CDR2 FQGNSA come from the germline V gene. The CDR3 loop spans 17 amino acids. The CDR3 here is CASSLRGTSGSTGELFF. CDR3 nucleotides: TGTGCCAGCAGCTTAAGGGGGACTAGCGGGAGCACCGGGGAGCTGTTTTTT. Combining the CDR3 with reference TRBV7-2 and TRBJ2-2 gives the whole variable domain GAGVSQSPSNKVTEKGKDVELRCDPISGHTALYWYRQSLGQGLEFLIYFQGNSAPDKSGLPSDRFSAERTGGSVSTLTIQRTQQEDSAVYLCASSLRGTSGSTGELFFGEGSRLTVL.

This clonotype appeared a few times. This chain links TRBV7-2 with TRBJ2-3, with 10 bases aligning to TRBD2. This CDR3 comprises 17 residues. CDR1 is SGHTA and CDR2 is FQGNSA in the germline V gene. The ends lost 5 bases at V and 2 bases at J; junction bases unmatched: 10. CDR3 bases: TGTGCCAGCAGCCTACACTCGACTAGCGGGTACACAGATACGCAGTATTTT. This gives the protein CASSLHSTSGYTDTQYF.

This clonotype was observed a few times. This chain joins TRBV30 and TRBJ1-1; no reliable D call. The CDR3 consists of 14 residues. Trimming pared 3 bases from V and 6 bases from J, leaving 17 bases between. Per germline, CDR1 GTSNPN and CDR2 SVGIG (reference sequence). CDR3 protein: CAWSLSYSGPEAFF. The CDR3 DNA is TGTGCCTGGAGCCTCTCGTACAGCGGGCCTGAAGCTTTCTTT.

This clonotype was detected only a few times. J is TRBJ2-7 and V is TRBV6-1; D is possibly TRBD1 (5 bases). Germline CDR1 reads MNHNS; CDR2 reads SASEGT. With 6 bases removed from V and 0 bases from J, the gap between germline ends came to 9 bases. The CDR3 loop spans 13 amino acids. CDR3 nucleotide sequence: TGTGCCAGCAGGCGACAGTACTCCTACGAGCAGTACTTC. This gives the protein CASRRQYSYEQYF.

The rearrangement joins TRBV24-1 to TRBJ1-2, with 7 bases identical to TRBD1. Germline lookup yields CDR1 KGHDR and CDR2 SFDVKD. J lost 5 bases, V lost 2 bases, and 13 bases had no gene match. The CDR3 runs to 17 residues. CDR3 loop: CATSDSGPRGLWYGYTF. The CDR3 DNA reads as TGTGCCACCAGTGATTCGGGGCCAAGGGGGCTTTGGTATGGCTACACCTTC.

The CDR3, as DNA: TGTGCCAGCATGAGAGGGGGCGCTATCCACGAGCAGTACTTC. Its translation: CASMRGGAIHEQYF. The chain is built from TRBV2 and TRBJ2-7; 7 bases match TRBD1. In germline, CDR1 is SNHLY, CDR2 FYNNEI. The ends lost 7 bases at V and 5 bases at J; junction bases unmatched: 11. The CDR3 is 14 residues long.

This chain links TRBV7-3 with TRBJ2-3; D is unresolved. CDR1 is SGHTA, CDR2 FQGTGA, per germline. The CDR3 loop spans 16 amino acids. Trimming cost V 5 bases and J 4 bases, with 19 bases left between them. In DNA, the CDR3 is TGTGCCAGCAGCCTAGGTTTGCAGGTTGCGGCAGATACGCAGTATTTT. Amino acids: CASSLGLQVAADTQYF.

J is TRBJ2-7 and V is TRBV10-3; D gene ambiguous. With 0 bases removed from V and 1 base from J, the gap between germline ends came to 10 bases. This CDR3 comprises 15 residues. CDR1 is ENHRY and CDR2 is SYGVKD in the germline V gene. The CDR3 coding sequence is TGTGCCATCAGTGAGTCAGGCGGTAAATCCTACGAGCAGTACTTC. Translation: CAISESGGKSYEQYF.

In this sample, this clonotype turned up a few times. The chain has TRBV9 and TRBJ1-6; possibly TRBD1 for D (6 bases). There are 16 residues in the CDR3. V was shortened by 3 bases and J by 11 bases, with 21 bases between the two germline ends. Germline assignment: CDR1 SGDLS and CDR2 YYNGEE. The CDR3 protein is CASSARGGGPRTPLHF. In DNA, the CDR3 is TGTGCCAGCAGCGCCCGCGGGGGGGGCCCAAGGACACCCCTCCACTTT.